This record concerns one T cell receptor beta chain sequence. These data are taken from a study of blood T cell repertoires in COVID-19. The method was immunoSEQ multiplex PCR; TCRdb's version includes in-frame clones alone and lacks a portion of them. Of tens of thousands of clones detected, roughly nine tenths appear once; the ten largest clones hold under 4.5%. The CDR3 runs to 13 residues. The J segment lost 6 bases and the V segment lost 3 bases, leaving 3 bases of the junction unmatched. This chain uses TRBV12-3 or TRBV12-4 with TRBJ2-7; the match to TRBD1 covers 9 bases. The TCR sequence derives from a man aged 60 to 75 with acute or convalescent COVID-19. Sequencing was carried out using peripheral blood. The CDR3: CASSFTGGLEQYF. The CDR3 nucleotides are TGTGCCAGCAGTTTCACAGGGGGCCTCGAGCAGTACTTC.